This T cell receptor (beta chain) stems from a study of blood T cell repertoires in COVID-19. Overall study: COVID-19 samples from acute and convalescent phases originated in the United States, Italy and Spain. PBMCs, B-cell-depleted T cells, or T cells provided the cDNA or gDNA that made up the material.

Per the authors' pipeline: Using reference gene primer amplification, nucleated cell counts were estimated. The protocol was immunoSEQ multiplex PCR, while the TCRdb copy is restricted to in-frame clones and leaves out a portion. V and J calls and clone size are as listed in that table; D and trimming were resolved from the DNA. The sample lists 120,000 or so clones, more than 70% occurring once. The material sequenced was peripheral blood. The receptor's source is a human donor in a cohort sampled during active COVID-19.

The CDR3 here is CASSVDGTGDSYEQYF. CDR3 coding DNA: TGTGCCAGCAGCGTAGACGGGACAGGGGACTCCTACGAGCAGTACTTC. The rearrangement joins TRBV9 to TRBJ2-7; 10 bases line up with TRBD1. The CDR3 sequence is 16 residues long. Germline lookup yields CDR1 SGDLS and CDR2 YYNGEE. The V and J ends lost 0 bases and 0 bases, in that order; junction bases with no gene match: 3.